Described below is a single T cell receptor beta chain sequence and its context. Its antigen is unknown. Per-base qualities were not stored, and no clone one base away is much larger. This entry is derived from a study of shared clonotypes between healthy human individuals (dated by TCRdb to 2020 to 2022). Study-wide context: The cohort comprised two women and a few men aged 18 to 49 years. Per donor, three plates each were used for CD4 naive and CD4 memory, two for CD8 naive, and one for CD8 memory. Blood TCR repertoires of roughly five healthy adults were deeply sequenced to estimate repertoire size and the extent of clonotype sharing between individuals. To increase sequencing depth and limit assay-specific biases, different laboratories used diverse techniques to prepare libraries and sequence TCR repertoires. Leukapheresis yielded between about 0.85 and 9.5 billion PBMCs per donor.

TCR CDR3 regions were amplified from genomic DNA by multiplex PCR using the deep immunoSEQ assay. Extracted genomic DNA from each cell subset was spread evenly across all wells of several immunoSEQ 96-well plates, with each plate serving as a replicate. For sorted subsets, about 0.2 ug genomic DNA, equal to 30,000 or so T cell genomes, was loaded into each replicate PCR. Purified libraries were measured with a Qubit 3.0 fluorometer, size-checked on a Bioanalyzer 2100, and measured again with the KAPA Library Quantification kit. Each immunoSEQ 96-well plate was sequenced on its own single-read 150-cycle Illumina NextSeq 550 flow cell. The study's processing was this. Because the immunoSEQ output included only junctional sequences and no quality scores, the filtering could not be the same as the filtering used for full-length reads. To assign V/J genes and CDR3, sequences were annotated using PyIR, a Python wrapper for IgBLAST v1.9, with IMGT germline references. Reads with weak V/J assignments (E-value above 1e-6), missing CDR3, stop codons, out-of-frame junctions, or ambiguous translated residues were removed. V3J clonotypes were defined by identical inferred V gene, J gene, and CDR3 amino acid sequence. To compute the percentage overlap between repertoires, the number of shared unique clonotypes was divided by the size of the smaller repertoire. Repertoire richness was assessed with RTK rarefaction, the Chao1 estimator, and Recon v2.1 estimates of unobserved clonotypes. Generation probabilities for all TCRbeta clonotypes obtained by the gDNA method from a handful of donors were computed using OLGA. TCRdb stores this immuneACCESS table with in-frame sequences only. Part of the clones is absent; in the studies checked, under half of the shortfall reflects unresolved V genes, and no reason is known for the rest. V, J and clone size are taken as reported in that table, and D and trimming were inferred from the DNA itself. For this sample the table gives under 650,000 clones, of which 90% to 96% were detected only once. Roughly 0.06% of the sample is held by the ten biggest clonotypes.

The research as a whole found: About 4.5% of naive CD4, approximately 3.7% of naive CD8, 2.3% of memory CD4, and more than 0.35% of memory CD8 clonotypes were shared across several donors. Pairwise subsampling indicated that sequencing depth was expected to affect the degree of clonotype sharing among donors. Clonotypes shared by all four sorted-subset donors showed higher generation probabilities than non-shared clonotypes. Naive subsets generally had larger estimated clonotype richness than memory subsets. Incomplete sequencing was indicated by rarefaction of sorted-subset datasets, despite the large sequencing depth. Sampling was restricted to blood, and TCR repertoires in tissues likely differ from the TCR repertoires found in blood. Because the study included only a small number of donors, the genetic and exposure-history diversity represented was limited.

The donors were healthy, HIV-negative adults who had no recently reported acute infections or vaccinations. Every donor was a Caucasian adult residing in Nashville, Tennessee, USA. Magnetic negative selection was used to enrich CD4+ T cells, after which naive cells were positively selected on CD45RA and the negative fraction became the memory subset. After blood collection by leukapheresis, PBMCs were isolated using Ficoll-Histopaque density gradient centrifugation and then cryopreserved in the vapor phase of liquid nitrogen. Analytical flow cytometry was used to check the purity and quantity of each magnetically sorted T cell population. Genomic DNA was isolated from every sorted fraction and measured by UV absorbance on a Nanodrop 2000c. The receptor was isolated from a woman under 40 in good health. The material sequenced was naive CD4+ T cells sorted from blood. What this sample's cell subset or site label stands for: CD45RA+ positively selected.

This receptor has the CDR3 CASGQNTGELFF. The DNA sequence is given as TGTGCCAGCGGCCAAAACACCGGGGAGCTGTTTTTT. The chain links TRBV5-4 with TRBJ2-2; a confident D gene designation cannot be given. According to the germline V gene (reference sequence), CDR1 reads SGHNT and CDR2 reads YYREEE. Reading from cysteine to phenylalanine, the CDR3 counts 12 amino acids. The DNA shown is the 36-base CDR3, in frame from base 1. V loses 7 bases of germline sequence and J loses 2 bases, and the interval between the two ends is 6 bases.